This T cell receptor beta chain was found in a study of OX40 agonist ivuxolimab in advanced cancers. Background on the study: The treatment was a fully human IgG2 OX40 agonist, ivuxolimab. Every 2 weeks, patients received ivuxolimab intravenously, dosed at 0.01 to 10 mg/kg.

Produced via immunoSEQ multiplex PCR; TCRdb's table is partial and in-frame only. Of 35,000 to 50,000 clones detected, approximately 86% appear once; the ten largest clones hold 30% to 45%. CDR3 length equals 15 residues. Germline CDR1 and CDR2: SGDLS and YYNGEE. Trimming took off 2 bases at V and 0 bases at J, with 9 bases between the two ends. Baseline was the first blood sampling point, followed by cycle 4 day 1 and cycle 7 day 1. The clonotype originates from an adult with an advanced solid tumor such as melanoma, head and neck, liver or kidney cancer. V gene TRBV9 combines with J gene TRBJ1-3; the D is unclear. Sequenced here: CD4+ or CD8+ T cells sorted from blood, sampled in a trial of the OX40 agonist ivuxolimab. The CDR3 region has the DNA TGTGCCAGCAGCGTCGGACGCAGCTCTGGAAACACCATATATTTT. Protein: CASSVGRSSGNTIYF.